This T cell receptor beta chain was retrieved from a study of cytomegalovirus exposure and HLA in healthy donors. Germline lookup yields CDR1 SGHNT and CDR2 YYREEE (reference sequence). This CDR3 region has 15 residues. V shed 2 bases, J shed 11 bases, and the junction held 14 bases outside the gene matches. The PCR ran on 60 Vbeta and 13 Jbeta primers. This table comes from immunoSEQ multiplex PCR, and its TCRdb copy is limited to in-frame clones, with some not included. Among about 190,000 clones, 87% were seen once, and the ten largest hold roughly 1.3%. Specimen: PBMCs. The V call is TRBV5-4, the J call TRBJ1-1; TRBD1 matches 8 bases. The source is a man younger than 45 in good health and CMV-seronegative. The CDR3: CASSFGQGRFGDAFF. CDR3 nucleotide sequence: TGTGCCAGCAGCTTTGGACAGGGCAGATTCGGGGATGCTTTCTTT. The entire variable domain, with the rest obtained from reference TRBV5-4 and TRBJ1-1, is as follows: ETGVTQSPTHLIKTRGQQVTLRCSSQSGHNTVSWYQQALGQGPQFIFQYYREEENGRGNFPPRFSGLQFPNYSSELNVNALELDDSALYLCASSFGQGRFGDAFFGQGTRLTVV.